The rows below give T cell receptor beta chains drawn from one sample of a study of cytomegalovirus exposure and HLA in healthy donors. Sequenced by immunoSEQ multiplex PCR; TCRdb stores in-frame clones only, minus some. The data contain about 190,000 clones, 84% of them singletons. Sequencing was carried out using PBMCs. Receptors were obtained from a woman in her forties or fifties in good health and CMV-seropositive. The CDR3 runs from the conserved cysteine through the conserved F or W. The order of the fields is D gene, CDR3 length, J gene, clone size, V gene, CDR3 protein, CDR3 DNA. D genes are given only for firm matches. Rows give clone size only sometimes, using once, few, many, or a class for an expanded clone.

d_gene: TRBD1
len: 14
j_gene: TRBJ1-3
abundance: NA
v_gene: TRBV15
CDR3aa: CATSPRTGRNTIYF
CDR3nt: TGTGCCACCAGCCCAAGGACAGGGAGAAACACCATATATTTT

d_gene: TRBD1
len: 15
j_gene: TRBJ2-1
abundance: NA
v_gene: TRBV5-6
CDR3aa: CASSRETGGMDEQFF
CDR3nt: TGTGCCAGCAGCAGAGAGACAGGGGGCATGGATGAGCAGTTCTTC

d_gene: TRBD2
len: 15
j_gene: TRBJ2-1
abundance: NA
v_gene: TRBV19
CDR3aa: CASGRTSGLYNEQFF
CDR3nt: TGTGCCAGCGGAAGAACTAGCGGTTTATACAATGAGCAGTTCTTC

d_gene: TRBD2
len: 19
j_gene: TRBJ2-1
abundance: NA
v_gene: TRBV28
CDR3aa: CASSSPGLAGGSSYNEQFF
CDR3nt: TGTGCCAGCAGTTCACCGGGACTAGCGGGGGGCAGCTCCTACAATGAGCAGTTCTTC

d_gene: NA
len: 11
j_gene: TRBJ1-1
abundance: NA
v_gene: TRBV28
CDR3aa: CASSLSGAAFF
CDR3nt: TGTGCCAGCAGTTTATCTGGGGCCGCTTTCTTT

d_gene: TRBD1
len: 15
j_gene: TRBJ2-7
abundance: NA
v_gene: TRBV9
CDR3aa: CASSRQGEFNYEQYF
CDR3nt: TGTGCCAGCAGCCGACAGGGAGAATTCAACTACGAGCAGTACTTC

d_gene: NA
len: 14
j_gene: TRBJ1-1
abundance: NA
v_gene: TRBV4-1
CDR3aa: CASSQTELNTEAFF
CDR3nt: TGCGCCAGCAGCCAGACAGAACTGAACACTGAAGCTTTCTTT

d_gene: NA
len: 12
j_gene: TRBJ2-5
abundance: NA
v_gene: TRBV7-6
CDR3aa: CASSSFSGTQYF
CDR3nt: TGTGCCAGCAGCTCTTTCTCGGGGACCCAGTACTTC

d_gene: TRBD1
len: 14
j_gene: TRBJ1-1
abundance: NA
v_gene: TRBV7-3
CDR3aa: CASSSDRGDTEAFF
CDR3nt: TGTGCCAGCAGCTCCGACAGGGGGGACACTGAAGCTTTCTTT

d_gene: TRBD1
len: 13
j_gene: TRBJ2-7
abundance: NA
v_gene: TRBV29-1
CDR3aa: CSAEGAVSYEQYF
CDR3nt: TGCAGTGCTGAGGGGGCGGTTTCCTACGAGCAGTACTTC

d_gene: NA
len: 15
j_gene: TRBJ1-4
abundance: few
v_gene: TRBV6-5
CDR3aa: CASSSQGGAEEKLFF
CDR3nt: TGTGCCAGCAGTTCTCAGGGAGGTGCTGAGGAAAAACTGTTTTTT

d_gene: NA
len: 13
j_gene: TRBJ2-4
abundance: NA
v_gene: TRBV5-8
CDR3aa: CASSLGPGASGYF
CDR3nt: TGTGCCAGCAGCTTGGGGCCGGGGGCTAGCGGATACTTC

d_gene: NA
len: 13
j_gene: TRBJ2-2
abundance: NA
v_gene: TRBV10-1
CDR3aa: CASSGGLTGELFF
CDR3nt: TGCGCCAGCAGTGGCGGTCTAACCGGGGAGCTGTTTTTT

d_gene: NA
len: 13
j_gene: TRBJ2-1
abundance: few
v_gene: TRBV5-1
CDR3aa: CASSLGLESEQFF
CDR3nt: TGCGCCAGCAGCTTGGGACTAGAGTCCGAGCAGTTCTTC

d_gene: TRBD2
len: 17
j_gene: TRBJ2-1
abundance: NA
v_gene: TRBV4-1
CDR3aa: CASSQARGGPSFNEQFF
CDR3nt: TGCGCCAGCAGCCAAGCTCGGGGGGGCCCAAGCTTCAATGAGCAGTTCTTC

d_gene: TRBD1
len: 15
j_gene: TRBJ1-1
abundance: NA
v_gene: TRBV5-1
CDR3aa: CASSERQGGGTEAFF
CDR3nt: TGCGCCAGCAGCGAAAGACAGGGGGGAGGGACTGAAGCTTTCTTT

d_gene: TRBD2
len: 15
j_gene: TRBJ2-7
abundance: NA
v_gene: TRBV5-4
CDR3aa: CASSRTSGGAYEQYF
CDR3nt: TGTGCCAGCAGCCGGACTAGCGGGGGGGCTTACGAGCAGTACTTC

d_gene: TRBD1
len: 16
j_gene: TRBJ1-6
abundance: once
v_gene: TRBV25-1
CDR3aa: CASSESRGTGNSPLHF
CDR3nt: TGTGCCAGCAGTGAGTCGCGCGGGACAGGGAATTCACCCCTCCACTTT

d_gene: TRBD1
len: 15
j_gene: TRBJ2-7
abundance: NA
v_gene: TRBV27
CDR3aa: CASSLSWDRGYEQYF
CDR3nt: TGTGCCAGCAGTTTATCCTGGGACAGGGGTTACGAGCAGTACTTC

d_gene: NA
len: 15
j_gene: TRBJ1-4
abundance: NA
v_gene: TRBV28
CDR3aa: CASSTRRGGNEKLFF
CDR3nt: TGTGCCAGCAGTACAAGACGGGGTGGGAATGAAAAACTGTTTTTT

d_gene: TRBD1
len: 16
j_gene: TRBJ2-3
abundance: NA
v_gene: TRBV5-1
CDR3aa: CASSLEGQGLTDTQYF
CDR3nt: TGCGCCAGCAGCTTGGAGGGACAGGGACTCACAGATACGCAGTATTTT

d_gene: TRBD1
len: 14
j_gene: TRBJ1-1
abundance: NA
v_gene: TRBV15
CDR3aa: CATSRRQGWTEAFF
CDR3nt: TGTGCCACCAGCAGACGACAGGGTTGGACTGAAGCTTTCTTT

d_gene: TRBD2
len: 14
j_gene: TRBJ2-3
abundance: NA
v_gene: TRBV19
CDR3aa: CASRGTSSPDTQYF
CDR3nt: TGTGCCAGTAGAGGGACTAGCTCTCCAGATACGCAGTATTTT

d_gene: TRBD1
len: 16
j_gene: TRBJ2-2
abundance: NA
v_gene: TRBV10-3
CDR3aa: CAISAGQGLNTGELFF
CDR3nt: TGTGCCATCAGTGCGGGACAGGGACTGAACACCGGGGAGCTGTTTTTT

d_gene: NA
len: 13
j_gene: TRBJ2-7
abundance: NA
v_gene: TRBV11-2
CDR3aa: CASSTGISYEQYF
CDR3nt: TGTGCCAGCAGCACCGGGATCTCCTACGAGCAGTACTTC

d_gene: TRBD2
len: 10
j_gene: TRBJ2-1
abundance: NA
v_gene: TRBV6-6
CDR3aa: CASGGGAQFF
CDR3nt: TGTGCCAGCGGGGGGGGTGCGCAGTTCTTC

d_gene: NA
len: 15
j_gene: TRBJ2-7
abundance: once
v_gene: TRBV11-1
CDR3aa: CASSLAGTASYEQYF
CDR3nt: TGTGCCAGCAGCTTAGCCGGAACAGCTTCCTACGAGCAGTACTTC

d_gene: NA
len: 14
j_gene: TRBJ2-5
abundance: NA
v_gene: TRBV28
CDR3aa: CASSAYGTWETQYF
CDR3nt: TGTGCCAGCAGTGCCTACGGGACATGGGAGACCCAGTACTTC

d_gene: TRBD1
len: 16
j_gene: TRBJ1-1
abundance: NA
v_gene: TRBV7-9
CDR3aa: CASSTQTGLVNTEAFF
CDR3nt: TGTGCCAGCAGCACTCAGACAGGGCTGGTGAACACTGAAGCTTTCTTT

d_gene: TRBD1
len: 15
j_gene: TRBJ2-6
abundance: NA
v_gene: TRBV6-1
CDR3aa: CATTDRGNGANVLTF
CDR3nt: TGTGCCACAACCGACAGGGGGAATGGGGCCAACGTCCTGACTTTC

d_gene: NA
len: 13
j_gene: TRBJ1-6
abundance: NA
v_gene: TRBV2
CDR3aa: CASSVDFNSPLHF
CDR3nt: TGTGCCAGCAGCGTAGATTTTAATTCACCCCTCCACTTT

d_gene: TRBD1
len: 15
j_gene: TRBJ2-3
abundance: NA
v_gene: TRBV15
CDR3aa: CATSIRDRDVDTQYF
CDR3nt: TGTGCCACCAGCATCCGGGACAGGGATGTCGATACGCAGTATTTT

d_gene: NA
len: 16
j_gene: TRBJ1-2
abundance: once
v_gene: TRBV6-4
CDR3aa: CASSDDYREGGYGYTF
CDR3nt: TGTGCCAGCAGTGACGATTACAGGGAGGGCGGCTATGGCTACACCTTC

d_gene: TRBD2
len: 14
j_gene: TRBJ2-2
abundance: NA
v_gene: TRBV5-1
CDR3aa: CASSQGLAAGELFF
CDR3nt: TGCGCCAGCAGTCAAGGACTAGCGGCCGGGGAGCTGTTTTTT

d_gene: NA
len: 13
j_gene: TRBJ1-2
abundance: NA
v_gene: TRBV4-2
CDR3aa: CASSQGTGDGYTF
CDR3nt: TGTGCCAGCAGCCAAGGAACGGGGGATGGCTACACCTTC

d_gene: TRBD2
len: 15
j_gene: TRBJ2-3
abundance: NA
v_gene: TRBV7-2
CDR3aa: CASSRGLAVPDTQYF
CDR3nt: TGTGCCAGCAGCCGGGGACTAGCGGTCCCAGATACGCAGTATTTT

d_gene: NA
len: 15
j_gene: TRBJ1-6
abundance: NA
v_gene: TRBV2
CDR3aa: CASKVDPRGNSPLHF
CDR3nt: TGTGCCAGCAAGGTGGACCCTCGGGGAAATTCACCCCTCCACTTT

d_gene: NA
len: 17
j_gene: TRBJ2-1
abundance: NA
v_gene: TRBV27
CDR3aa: CASSSPGQTYSYNEQFF
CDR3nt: TGTGCCAGCAGTTCCCCCGGACAGACCTACTCCTACAATGAGCAGTTCTTC

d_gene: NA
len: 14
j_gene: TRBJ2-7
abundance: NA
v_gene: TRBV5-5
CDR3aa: CASSFPTSTYEQYF
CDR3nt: TGTGCCAGCAGCTTCCCCACTTCCACCTACGAGCAGTACTTC

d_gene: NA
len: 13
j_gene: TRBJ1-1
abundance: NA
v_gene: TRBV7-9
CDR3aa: CASRPTGSTEAFF
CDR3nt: TGTGCCAGCAGGCCCACAGGGTCCACTGAAGCTTTCTTT

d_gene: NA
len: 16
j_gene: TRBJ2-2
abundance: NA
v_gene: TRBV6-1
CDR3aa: CASSEMRLPYTGELFF
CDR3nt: TGTGCCAGCAGTGAGATGAGACTACCCTACACCGGGGAGCTGTTTTTT

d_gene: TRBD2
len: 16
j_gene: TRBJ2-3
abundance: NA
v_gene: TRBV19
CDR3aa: CASSLGGGGLTDTQYF
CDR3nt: TGTGCCAGTAGTTTGGGCGGGGGGGGCCTCACAGATACGCAGTATTTT

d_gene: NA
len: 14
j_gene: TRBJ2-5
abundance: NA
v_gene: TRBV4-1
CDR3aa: CASSSRDTEETQYF
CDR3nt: TGCGCCAGCAGCTCCCGGGACACCGAAGAGACCCAGTACTTC

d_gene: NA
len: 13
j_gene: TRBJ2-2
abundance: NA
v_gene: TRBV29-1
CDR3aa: CSVGGGAGGELFF
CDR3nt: TGCAGCGTTGGAGGGGGGGCGGGCGGGGAGCTGTTTTTT

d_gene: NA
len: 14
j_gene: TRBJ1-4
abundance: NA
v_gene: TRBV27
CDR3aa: CASSTGSDIEKLFF
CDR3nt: TGTGCCAGCAGTACAGGGAGCGACATTGAAAAACTGTTTTTT

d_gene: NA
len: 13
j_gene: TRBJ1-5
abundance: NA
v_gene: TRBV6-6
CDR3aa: CASSRDSNQPQHF
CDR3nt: TGTGCCAGCAGCAGGGATAGCAATCAGCCCCAGCATTTT

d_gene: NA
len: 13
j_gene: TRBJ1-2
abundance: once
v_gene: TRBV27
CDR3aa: CASSLGGTYGYTF
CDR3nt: TGTGCCAGCAGTTTGGGGGGGACCTATGGCTACACCTTC

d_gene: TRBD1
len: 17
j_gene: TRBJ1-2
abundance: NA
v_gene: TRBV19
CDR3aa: CASSIVQGATTNYGYTF
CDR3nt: TGTGCCAGTAGTATCGTTCAGGGGGCTACTACTAACTATGGCTACACCTTC

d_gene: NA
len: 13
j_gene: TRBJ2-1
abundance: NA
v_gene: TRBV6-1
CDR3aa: CASSDLSRNEQFF
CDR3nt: TGTGCCAGCAGTGACCTTAGTCGCAATGAGCAGTTCTTC

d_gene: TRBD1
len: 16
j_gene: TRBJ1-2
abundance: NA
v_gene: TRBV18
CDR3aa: CASSPLKTGANYGYTF
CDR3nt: TGTGCCAGCTCACCATTAAAAACAGGGGCTAACTATGGCTACACCTTC

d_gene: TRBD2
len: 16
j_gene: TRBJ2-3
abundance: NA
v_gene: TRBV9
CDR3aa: CASSVESAGGADTQYF
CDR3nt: TGTGCCAGCAGCGTAGAATCCGCGGGGGGGGCAGATACGCAGTATTTT

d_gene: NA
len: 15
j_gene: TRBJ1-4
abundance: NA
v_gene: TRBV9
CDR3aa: CASSVDSGLGEKLFF
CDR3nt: TGTGCCAGCAGCGTAGATAGTGGACTCGGGGAAAAACTGTTTTTT

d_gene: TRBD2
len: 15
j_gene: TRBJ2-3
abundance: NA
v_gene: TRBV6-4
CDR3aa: CASSEAGGRTDTQYF
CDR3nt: TGTGCCAGCAGTGAAGCGGGGGGGCGTACAGATACGCAGTATTTT

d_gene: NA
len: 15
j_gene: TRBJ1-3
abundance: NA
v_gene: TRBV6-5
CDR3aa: CASSMGFPSGNTIYF
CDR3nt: TGTGCCAGCAGCATGGGCTTTCCCTCTGGAAACACCATATATTTT

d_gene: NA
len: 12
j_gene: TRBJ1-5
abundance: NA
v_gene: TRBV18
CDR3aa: CASSPPGQPQHF
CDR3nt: TGTGCCAGCTCACCGCCGGGGCAGCCCCAGCATTTT